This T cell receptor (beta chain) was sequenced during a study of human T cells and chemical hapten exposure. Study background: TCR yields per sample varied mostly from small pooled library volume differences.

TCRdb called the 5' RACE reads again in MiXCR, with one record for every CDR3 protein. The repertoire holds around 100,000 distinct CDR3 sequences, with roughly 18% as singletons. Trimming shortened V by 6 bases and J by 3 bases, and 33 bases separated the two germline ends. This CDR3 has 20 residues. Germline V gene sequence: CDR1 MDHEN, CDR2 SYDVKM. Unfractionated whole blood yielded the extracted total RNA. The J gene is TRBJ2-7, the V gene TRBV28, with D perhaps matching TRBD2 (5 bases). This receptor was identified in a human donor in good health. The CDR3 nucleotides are TGTGCCAGCAGACCTACCCCGGGGAGAGGATTGAAACCCACTCGCTACGAGCAGTACTTC. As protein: CASRPTPGRGLKPTRYEQYF. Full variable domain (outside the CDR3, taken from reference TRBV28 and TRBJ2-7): DVKVTQSSRYLVKRTGEKVFLECVQDMDHENMFWYRQDPGLGLRLIYFSYDVKMKEKGDIPEGYSVSREKKERFSLILESASTNQTSMYLCASRPTPGRGLKPTRYEQYFGPGTRLTVT.